Following are 5 T cell receptor beta chains from one sample sequenced in a study of blood T cell repertoires in COVID-19. Repertoires were generated with immunoSEQ multiplex PCR, while TCRdb's copy carries only in-frame clones and drops some. The table shows some 250,000 clones, with 70% to 90% occurring only once. Material for sequencing was peripheral blood. Every receptor here comes from a woman aged 40 to 55 who had recovered from COVID-19.

The gene calls are TRBV7-2 and TRBJ2-6; D uncertain. V lost 2 bases and J lost 0, with 5 bases in between. The CDR3 contains 15 residues. Germline loops: CDR1 SGHTA, CDR2 FQGNSA. The DNA for the CDR3 is TGTGCCAGCAGCTTATGGGCCTCTGGGGCCAACGTCCTGACTTTC. Translated, it gives CASSLWASGANVLTF.

CDR3 residues: CASSDRAEAFF. The CDR3 DNA follows: TGTGCCAGCAGCGACAGGGCAGAAGCTTTCTTT. This chain links TRBV6-5 with TRBJ1-1; 7 bases map to TRBD1. CDR3 length equals 11 residues. Unmatched junction bases numbered 3, after V lost 6 bases and J lost 8 bases. Germline-derived CDR1 and CDR2 are MNHEY and SVGAGI.

In DNA form, the CDR3 reads TGTGCCAGCAGCCCTGGCCATGGCTACACCTTC. Residues: CASSPGHGYTF. The rearrangement uses TRBV3-1 (or the pseudogene TRBV3-2) and TRBJ1-2, with no clear D. The germline V gene encodes CDR1 LGHDT and CDR2 YNNKEL (reference sequence). V was pared by 4 bases and J by 6 bases, with 6 bases between. The CDR3 has 11 residues.

V usage is TRBV19 and J usage is TRBJ2-2; D might be TRBD2 (6 bases). The CDR3 consists of 14 residues. Germline V gene data show CDR1 as LNHDA and CDR2 as SQIVND (reference sequence). V was clipped by 8 bases and J by 6 bases, with 16 bases between them. CDR3 residues: CASAGLPESGELFF. The DNA of the CDR3 is TGTGCCAGTGCTGGACTACCGGAGTCCGGGGAGCTGTTTTTT.

V gene TRBV6-4 combines with J gene TRBJ1-1, with D uncertain. Germline CDR1 is MRHNA and CDR2 is SNTAGT. The length of the CDR3 is 13 residues. V was cut by 0 bases and J by 9 bases, with 11 bases left in between. The CDR3 nucleotides are TGTGCCAGCAGTGACTCTTCCCTCGGTAAAGCTTTCTTT. The encoded protein is CASSDSSLGKAFF.